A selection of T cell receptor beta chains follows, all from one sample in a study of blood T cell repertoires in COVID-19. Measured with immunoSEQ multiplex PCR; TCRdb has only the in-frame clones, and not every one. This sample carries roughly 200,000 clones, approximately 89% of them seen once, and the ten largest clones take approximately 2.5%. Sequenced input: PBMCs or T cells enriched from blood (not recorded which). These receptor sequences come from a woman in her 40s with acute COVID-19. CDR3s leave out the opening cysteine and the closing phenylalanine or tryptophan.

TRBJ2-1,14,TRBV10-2,ASSEGQGGPYNEQF
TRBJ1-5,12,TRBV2,ASSSRGNNQPQH
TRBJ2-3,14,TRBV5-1,ASSLTSGSRLDTQY
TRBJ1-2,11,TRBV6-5,ASKGTDIYGYT
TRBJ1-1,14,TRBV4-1,ASSQEWGRGRTEAF
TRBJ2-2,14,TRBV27,ASSFSGQGNTGELF
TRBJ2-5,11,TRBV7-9,ASQGDMEETQY
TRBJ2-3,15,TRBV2,ASSEALSVTFTDTQY
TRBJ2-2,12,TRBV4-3,ASSQDSGAGELF
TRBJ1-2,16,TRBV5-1,ASSFGDRGLGSTYGYT
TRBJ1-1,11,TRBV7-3,ASSFRGGTEAF
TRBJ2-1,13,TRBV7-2,ASSLSGRALNEQF
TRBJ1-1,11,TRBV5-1,ASSTGANTEAF
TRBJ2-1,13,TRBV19,ASSGLAAISGEQF
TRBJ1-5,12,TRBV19,ASTGTGSNQPQH
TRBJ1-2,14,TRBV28,ASTALTGTANYGYT
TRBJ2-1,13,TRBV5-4,ASRPSGEPWNEQF
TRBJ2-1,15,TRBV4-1,ASSQELTASGLNEQF
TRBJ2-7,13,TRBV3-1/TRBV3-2,ASSQGGGPDREQY
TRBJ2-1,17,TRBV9,ASSVGHSGIPLVYNEQF
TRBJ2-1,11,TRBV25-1,ASREREDNEQF
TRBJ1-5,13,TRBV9,ASSVAGDGYQPQH